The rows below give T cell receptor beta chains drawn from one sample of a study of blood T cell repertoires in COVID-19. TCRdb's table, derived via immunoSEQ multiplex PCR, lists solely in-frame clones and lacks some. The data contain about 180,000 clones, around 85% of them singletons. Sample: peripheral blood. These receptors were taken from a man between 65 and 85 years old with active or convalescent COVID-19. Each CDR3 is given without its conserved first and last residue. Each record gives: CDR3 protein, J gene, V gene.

ASRGGGEYNEQF	TRBJ2-1	TRBV2
SVLPGTPGQPQH	TRBJ1-5	TRBV29-1
ASSLVGGMDTGELF	TRBJ2-2	TRBV5-1
ASSLGGGGTDTQY	TRBJ2-3	TRBV7-6
ASSLVTSGGGEQF	TRBJ2-1	TRBV5-1
ASSLQDRVGEQY	TRBJ2-7	TRBV5-1
ASRKGQHTEAF	TRBJ1-1	TRBV6-5
ASSGGTGSGNTIY	TRBJ1-3	TRBV4-2
ASSLGRGNQPQH	TRBJ1-5	TRBV7-2
ASSLLGQGRYNEQF	TRBJ2-1	TRBV7-2
ASRDRGLQETQY	TRBJ2-5	TRBV5-1
ASSTTGLGTEAF	TRBJ1-1	TRBV19
ASSRTGGLANTGELF	TRBJ2-2	TRBV4-3
SVSLSSARGEQY	TRBJ2-7	TRBV29-1
ASSSAGTGTDTQY	TRBJ2-3	TRBV5-1
ASGAGRREKLF	TRBJ1-4	TRBV12-5
ASREGAAYGYT	TRBJ1-2	TRBV9
ASSLGGSYNEQF	TRBJ2-1	TRBV5-1
ASTRQGSMNTEAF	TRBJ1-1	TRBV7-2
ASSLEVRTAGRSPLH	TRBJ1-6	TRBV14
ASSPGNRPQH	TRBJ1-5	TRBV28
ASSLGSGGATDTQY	TRBJ2-3	TRBV5-1
ASSPLNRESEQF	TRBJ2-1	TRBV18
ASSQPGLAVKF	TRBJ2-1	TRBV4-3
ASSQELLRALTAEKLF	TRBJ1-4	TRBV4-3
ASSTGDATNEKLF	TRBJ1-4	TRBV6-6
ASSMGLSGGLYNEQF	TRBJ2-1	TRBV19
ASSTRTGNNSPLH	TRBJ1-6	TRBV11-2
ASSYSRGGHSPLH	TRBJ1-6	TRBV6-5
ASSSGQKYQETQY	TRBJ2-5	TRBV6-5
ASSLGGHSSLQETQY	TRBJ2-5	TRBV11-3
ASSELGLYGYT	TRBJ1-2	TRBV2
ASSDLGPSSYEKLF	TRBJ1-4	TRBV2
ASSMPNRERGYT	TRBJ1-2	TRBV19
ASSFRQPRVSTDTQY	TRBJ2-3	TRBV7-6
ASSQGAGGGYT	TRBJ1-2	TRBV3-1/TRBV3-2
ASSRVGWSGELF	TRBJ2-2	TRBV6-5
ASSVGTSGRRTGELF	TRBJ2-2	TRBV9
ASRHQQGSRNQPQH	TRBJ1-5	TRBV28
ASSPRNTEAF	TRBJ1-1	TRBV7-8
ASSLLPHRGSDEQY	TRBJ2-7	TRBV5-6
ASSPGHDNGYT	TRBJ1-2	TRBV6-2/TRBV6-3
ASSLAPQGYGYT	TRBJ1-2	TRBV7-2
ASSSIGGAGTQY	TRBJ2-5	TRBV11-2
ASSLERPDRAGYT	TRBJ1-2	TRBV5-1
ASSPLRTGGSLNTEAF	TRBJ1-1	TRBV18
ASSLGTGQVYGYT	TRBJ1-2	TRBV7-9
ASSPQGGGTEAF	TRBJ1-1	TRBV7-9
ASSPWTTQETQY	TRBJ2-5	TRBV7-9
ASRRTGVNTEAF	TRBJ1-1	TRBV6-5
ASRLRAGTEAF	TRBJ1-1	TRBV6-4